This TCR beta chain was found in a study of cytomegalovirus exposure and HLA in healthy donors. This CDR3 contains 12 residues. Deletions cut 9 bases from V and 5 bases from J, with 13 bases between. CDR1 and CDR2 (germline): KGHSH, LQKENI. The PCR had 60 Vbeta and 13 Jbeta primers. Produced via immunoSEQ multiplex PCR; TCRdb's table is partial and in-frame only. Found here are about 170,000 clones, 80% to 90% of them singletons; the top ten hold about 2.4%. The clonotype was recovered from a man aged 25-40 years in good health and CMV-seropositive. Sequenced: PBMCs. The rearrangement links TRBV18 to TRBJ2-5; possible D gene TRBD2, 5 bases. In nucleotides, the CDR3 is TGTGCCAGTTCAGAGGGAGTCGAGACCCAGTACTTC. It yields the protein CASSEGVETQYF.